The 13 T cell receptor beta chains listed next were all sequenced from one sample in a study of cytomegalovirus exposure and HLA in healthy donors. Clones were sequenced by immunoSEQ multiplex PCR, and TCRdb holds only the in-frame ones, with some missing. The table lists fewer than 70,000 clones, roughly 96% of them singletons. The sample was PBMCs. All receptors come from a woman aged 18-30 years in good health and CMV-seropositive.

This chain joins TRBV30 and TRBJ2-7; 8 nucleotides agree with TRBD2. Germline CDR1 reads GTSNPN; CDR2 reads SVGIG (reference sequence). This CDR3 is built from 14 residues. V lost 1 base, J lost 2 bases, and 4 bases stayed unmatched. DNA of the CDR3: TGTGCCTGGAGTGCGGGGGGGATCCCCTACGAGCAGTACTTC. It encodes CAWSAGGIPYEQYF.

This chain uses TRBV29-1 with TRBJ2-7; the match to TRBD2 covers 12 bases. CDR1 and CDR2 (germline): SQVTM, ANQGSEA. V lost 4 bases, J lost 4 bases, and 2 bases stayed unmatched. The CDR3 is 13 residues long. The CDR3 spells CSVVGTSGYEQYF. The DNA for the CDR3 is TGCAGCGTTGTAGGGACTAGCGGGTACGAGCAGTACTTC.

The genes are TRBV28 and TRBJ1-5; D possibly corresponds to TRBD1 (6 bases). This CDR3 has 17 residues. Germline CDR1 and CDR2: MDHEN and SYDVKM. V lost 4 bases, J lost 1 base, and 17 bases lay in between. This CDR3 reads CASSSPRGTGSNQPQHF. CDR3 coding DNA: TGTGCCAGCAGTTCCCCCAGGGGTACCGGAAGCAATCAGCCCCAGCATTTT.

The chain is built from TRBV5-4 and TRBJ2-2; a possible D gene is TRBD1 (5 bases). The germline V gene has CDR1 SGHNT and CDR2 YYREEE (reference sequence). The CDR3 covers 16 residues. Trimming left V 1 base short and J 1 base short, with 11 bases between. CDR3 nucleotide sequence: TGTGCCAGCAGCTTGCCAGGGCAGGAGAACACCGGGGAGCTGTTTTTT. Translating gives CASSLPGQENTGELFF. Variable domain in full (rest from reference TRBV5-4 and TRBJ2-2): ETGVTQSPTHLIKTRGQQVTLRCSSQSGHNTVSWYQQALGQGPQFIFQYYREEENGRGNFPPRFSGLQFPNYSSELNVNALELDDSALYLCASSLPGQENTGELFFGEGSRLTVL.

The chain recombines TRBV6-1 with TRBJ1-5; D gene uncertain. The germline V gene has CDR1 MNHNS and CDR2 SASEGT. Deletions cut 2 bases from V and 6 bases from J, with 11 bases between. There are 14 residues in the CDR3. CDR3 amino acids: CASSESREPQPQHF. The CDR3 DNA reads TGTGCCAGCAGTGAATCCCGGGAACCTCAGCCCCAGCATTTT.

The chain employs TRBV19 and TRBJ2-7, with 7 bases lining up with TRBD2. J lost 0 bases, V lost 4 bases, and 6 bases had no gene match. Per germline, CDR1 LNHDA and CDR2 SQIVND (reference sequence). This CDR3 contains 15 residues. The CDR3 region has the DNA TGTGCCAGTAGTACAGCGGGGATACGCTCCTACGAGCAGTACTTC. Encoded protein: CASSTAGIRSYEQYF.

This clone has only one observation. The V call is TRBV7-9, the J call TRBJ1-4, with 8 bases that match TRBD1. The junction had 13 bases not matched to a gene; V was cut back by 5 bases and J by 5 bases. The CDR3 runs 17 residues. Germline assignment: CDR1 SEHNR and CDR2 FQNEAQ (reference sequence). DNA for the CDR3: TGTGCCAGCAGCCCCGGGACAGGAGGGGTATTGAATGAAAAACTGTTTTTT. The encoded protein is CASSPGTGGVLNEKLFF.

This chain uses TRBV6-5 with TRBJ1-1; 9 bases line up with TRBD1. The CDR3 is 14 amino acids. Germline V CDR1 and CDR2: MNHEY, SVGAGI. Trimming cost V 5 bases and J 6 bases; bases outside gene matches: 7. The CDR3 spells CASSGMTGGPEAFF. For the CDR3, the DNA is TGTGCCAGCAGTGGAATGACAGGGGGGCCTGAAGCTTTCTTT.

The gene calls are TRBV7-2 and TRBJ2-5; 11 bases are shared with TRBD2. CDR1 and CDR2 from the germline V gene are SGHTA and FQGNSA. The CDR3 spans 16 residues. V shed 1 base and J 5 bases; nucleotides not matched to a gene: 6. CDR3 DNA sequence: TGTGCCAGCAGCTTAGTAGCGGGGGGGCTTCCGGAGACCCAGTACTTC. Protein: CASSLVAGGLPETQYF. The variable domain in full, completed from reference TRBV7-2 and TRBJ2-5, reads GAGVSQSPSNKVTEKGKDVELRCDPISGHTALYWYRQSLGQGLEFLIYFQGNSAPDKSGLPSDRFSAERTGGSVSTLTIQRTQQEDSAVYLCASSLVAGGLPETQYFGPGTRLLVL.

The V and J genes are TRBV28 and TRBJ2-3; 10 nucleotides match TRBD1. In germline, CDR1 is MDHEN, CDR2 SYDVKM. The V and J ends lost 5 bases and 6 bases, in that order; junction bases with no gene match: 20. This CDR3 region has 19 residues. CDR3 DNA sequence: TGTGCCAGCAGTCCTACCGGGACAGGGGTCCTCTCGGCCGGGGATACGCAGTATTTT. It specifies CASSPTGTGVLSAGDTQYF.

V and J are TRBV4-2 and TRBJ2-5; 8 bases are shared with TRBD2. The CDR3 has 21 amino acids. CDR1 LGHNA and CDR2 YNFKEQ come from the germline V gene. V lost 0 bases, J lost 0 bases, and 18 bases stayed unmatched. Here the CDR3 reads CASSQDQSLGLLRGDQETQYF. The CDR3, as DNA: TGTGCCAGCAGCCAAGATCAGTCTTTGGGGCTTTTGCGGGGGGACCAAGAGACCCAGTACTTC.

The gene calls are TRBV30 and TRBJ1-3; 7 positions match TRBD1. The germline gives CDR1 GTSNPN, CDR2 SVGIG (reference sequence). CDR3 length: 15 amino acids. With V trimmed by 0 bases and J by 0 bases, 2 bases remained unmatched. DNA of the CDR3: TGTGCCTGGAGTGTGGGACAGCTCTCTGGAAACACCATATATTTT. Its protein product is CAWSVGQLSGNTIYF. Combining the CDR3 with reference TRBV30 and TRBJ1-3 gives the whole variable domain SQTIHQWPATLVQPVGSPLSLECTVEGTSNPNLYWYRQAAGRGLQLLFYSVGIGQISSEVPQNLSASRPQDRQFILSSKKLLLSDSGFYLCAWSVGQLSGNTIYFGEGSWLTVV.

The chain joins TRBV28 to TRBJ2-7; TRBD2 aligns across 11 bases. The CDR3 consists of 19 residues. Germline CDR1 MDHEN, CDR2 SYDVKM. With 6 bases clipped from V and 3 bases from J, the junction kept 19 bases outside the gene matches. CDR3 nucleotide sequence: TGTGCCAGCAGAAAGAGGACAGGGACTAGCGGAAACAAACACTACGAGCAGTACTTC. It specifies CASRKRTGTSGNKHYEQYF. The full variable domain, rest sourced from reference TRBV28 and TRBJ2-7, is DVKVTQSSRYLVKRTGEKVFLECVQDMDHENMFWYRQDPGLGLRLIYFSYDVKMKEKGDIPEGYSVSREKKERFSLILESASTNQTSMYLCASRKRTGTSGNKHYEQYFGPGTRLTVT.